The clone carrying this TCR beta chain was seen ten or more times. Its antigen is not known. These data come from a study of blood T cells in healthy people across ages. Points from the study as a whole: Observed TCR beta diversity per million T cells went down as age went up. This fall followed a roughly linear course with age.

Through a sample-barcoded 5' primer and a J-beta primer mix, a second PCR was run for 7 to 11 cycles. MiXCR, run by TCRdb on the 5' RACE reads, gives a single entry per CDR3 protein. The data contain approximately 960,000 distinct CDR3 sequences, roughly 29% of them singletons. The germline gives CDR1 ENHRY, CDR2 SYGVKD. V shed 8 bases and J shed 2 bases, with 16 bases lying between them. The CDR3 has 14 amino acids. The same specimen was also included in a second study, on T cells of mothers and their children.

The receptor comes from a woman between 40 and 50 years old in good health. The sequencing sample was made of blood. The V gene is TRBV10-3, the J gene TRBJ2-7, with a tentative D call TRBD1 (6 bases). DNA for the CDR3: TGTGCCATCGCTTCGACAGGAGCCACCTACGAGCAGTACTTC. It is translated as CAIASTGATYEQYF.